A selection of T cell receptor beta chains follows, all from one sample in a study of CD8+CD57+ T cells in acquired aplastic anemia. TCRdb itself ran the reads through MiXCR, one entry per CDR3 protein. The sample lists 40,000 to 45,000 distinct CDR3 sequences; about two thirds were seen once. Sequenced sample: sorted CD4+, CD8+, or CD8+CD57+ T cells (not recorded which) from PBMCs. These TCRs come from a human donor in good health, serving as a control. The CDR3 runs from the conserved cysteine through the conserved F or W. Fields, in order: J gene, D gene, clone size, V gene, CDR3 DNA, CDR3 protein. The D gene is left open where the match is weak. Some rows mark clone size as missing; the rest say once, few, many or name a class of expanded clone.

>TRBJ2-7|TRBD2|NA|TRBV11-2
TGTGCCAGCAGCTTAAGGTCAGCGGGGGGATCCTACGAGCAGTACTTC
CASSLRSAGGSYEQYF
>TRBJ2-1|TRBD1|NA|TRBV2
TGTGCCAGCAGGTACATTAACGCAGGGGGCGCGTCCTTAGGGCAGTTCTTC
CASRYINAGGASLGQFF
>TRBJ2-7|NA|NA|TRBV19
TGTGCCAGTAGTTTAACCCCAGGGACCGCCGACGAGCAGTACTTC
CASSLTPGTADEQYF
>TRBJ1-2|NA|NA|TRBV29-1
TGCAGCGTTGCTCAGGGTAGCGGCTACACCTTC
CSVAQGSGYTF
>TRBJ1-2|NA|many|TRBV6-1
TGTGCCAGCAGCGCCCTATGGGGTAACTATGGCTACACCTTC
CASSALWGNYGYTF
>TRBJ2-5|NA|NA|TRBV7-9
TGTGCCAGCAGCCTCGAGGGGGGGGAGCAGTACTTC
CASSLEGGEQYF
>TRBJ1-2|NA|NA|TRBV24-1
TGTGCCACCAGTGACCAACGGAGGGAGGAAAACTATGGCTACACCTTC
CATSDQRREENYGYTF
>TRBJ2-7|TRBD1|NA|TRBV19
TGTGCCAGTAGTGCCGGCGGGACAGGGGGCTACGAGCAGTACTTC
CASSAGGTGGYEQYF
>TRBJ2-7|TRBD2|NA|TRBV9
TGTGCCAGCAGCGTAGGGGCGGGAGCGTCCTACGAGCAGTACTTC
CASSVGAGASYEQYF
>TRBJ2-7|NA|NA|TRBV29-1
TGCAGCGTGATCCAGTATGGGGGGCGGTACGAGCAGTACTTC
CSVIQYGGRYEQYF
>TRBJ2-2|TRBD2|NA|TRBV24-1
TGTGCCACCAGTCAACTAGCGGAAAACACCGGGGAGCTGTTTTTT
CATSQLAENTGELFF
>TRBJ2-6|NA|once|TRBV2
TGTGCCAGCAGATTGGGGAACTCTGGGGCCAACGTCCTGACTTTC
CASRLGNSGANVLTF
>TRBJ2-4|TRBD1|many|TRBV4-3
TGCGCCAGCAGCCCGAATGCAGGGGGCGCGGCAAACATTCAGTACTTC
CASSPNAGGAANIQYF
>TRBJ2-7|TRBD1|NA|TRBV7-4
TGTGCCAGCAGCGTAGGAAGGGGGCAGTACGAGCAGTACTTC
CASSVGRGQYEQYF
>TRBJ2-1|TRBD1|medium-sized|TRBV20-1
TGCAGTGCTAGACCCGACAGGGCGGGCAATGAGCAGTTCTTC
CSARPDRAGNEQFF
>TRBJ2-7|TRBD1|NA|TRBV15
TGTGCCACCAGCAAAACCTCCGGGACAGGGTACGACGAGCAGTACTTC
CATSKTSGTGYDEQYF
>TRBJ2-5|TRBD1|NA|TRBV25-1
TGTGCCAGCTCACGAGGGACAGAGTTCAAGACCCAGTACTTC
CASSRGTEFKTQYF
>TRBJ2-1|NA|NA|TRBV10-1
TGCGCCAGCAGTGAGTCCCCGGACAGTCGAGTCAATGAGCAGTTCTTC
CASSESPDSRVNEQFF
>TRBJ1-2|NA|NA|TRBV7-8
TGTGCCAGCAGCTTAGGCCAGGGGAACACCTTC
CASSLGQGNTF
>TRBJ2-7|TRBD1|many|TRBV28
TGTGCCAGCAGCCCCGGGACAGGGGCTTACGAGCAGTACTTC
CASSPGTGAYEQYF
>TRBJ1-5|NA|NA|TRBV2
TGTGCCAGCAGTGTTGACACTAGCAATCAGCCCCAGCATTTT
CASSVDTSNQPQHF
>TRBJ1-1|TRBD1|NA|TRBV4-3
TGCCCCAGCAGCCCCGGGACAGCAAACACTGAAGCTTTCTTT
CPSSPGTANTEAFF
>TRBJ1-2|TRBD1|many|TRBV6-6
TGTGCCAGCAGTTACTCCGGGGACAGGGACTATGGCTACACCTTC
CASSYSGDRDYGYTF
>TRBJ1-6|NA|NA|TRBV20-1
TGCAGTGCTAAGGGGAATGATTCACCCCTCCACTTT
CSAKGNDSPLHF
>TRBJ2-5|TRBD2|NA|TRBV2
TGTGCCAGCAGTGAACAAGGACTAGCTCTGGAGACCCAGTACTTC
CASSEQGLALETQYF
>TRBJ2-7|NA|many|TRBV7-9
TGTGCCAGCAGCTTTAGCTCCTCAGGGAATACCTACGAGCAGTACTTC
CASSFSSSGNTYEQYF
>TRBJ2-1|NA|NA|TRBV10-3
TGTGCCATCAGTGAGTCGAAGGGTTCGGGTGAGCAGTTCTTC
CAISESKGSGEQFF
>TRBJ2-7|NA|NA|TRBV15
TGTGCCACCAGCACGATGAGCGAGCAGTACTTC
CATSTMSEQYF
>TRBJ1-4|NA|NA|TRBV15
TGTGCCACCAGCAGAGATAGAGGGCCCGACCAAGTATTT
CATSRDRGPDQVF
>TRBJ1-2|NA|NA|TRBV4-1
TGCGCCGGCAGCCGAACTTCCGACGGACACTATGGCTACACCTTC
CAGSRTSDGHYGYTF
>TRBJ2-2|NA|NA|TRBV5-1
TGCGCCAGCAAGGCTTCCGAGGGAAGGGGCGGGGAGCTGTTTTTT
CASKASEGRGGELFF
>TRBJ1-1|NA|NA|TRBV10-3
TGTGCCATCAGCTACACAGCGTCTAACACTGAAGCTTTCTTT
CAISYTASNTEAFF
>TRBJ2-1|TRBD2|NA|TRBV10-1
TGCGCCAGCAGAGGACTAGCGGGGAGCTCCTACAATGAGCAGCTCTTC
CASRGLAGSSYNEQLF
>TRBJ1-2|TRBD1|NA|TRBV25-1
TGTGCCAGCAGCCCACAGGGGACGGGCAGCTATGGCTACACCTTC
CASSPQGTGSYGYTF
>TRBJ1-6|TRBD1|NA|TRBV2
TGTGCCAGCAGTGGGACAGGGTATAATTCACCCCTCCACTTT
CASSGTGYNSPLHF
>TRBJ1-5|NA|NA|TRBV5-5
TGTGCCAGCAGCGCCCACGGGACCCGGGGACAATCAGCCCAGCATTTT
CASSAHGTRGQSAQHF
>TRBJ2-7|TRBD1|NA|TRBV24-1
TGTGCCACCAGTGATCGGGGACAGGGAAGATACGAGCAGTACTTC
CATSDRGQGRYEQYF